The 9 T cell receptor beta chains in this list originate from one sample, sequenced in a study of shared clonotypes between healthy human individuals. Assay used: immunoSEQ multiplex PCR; TCRdb lists only in-frame clones, some missing. The table has around 1.5 million clones, 98% seen once; the top ten hold around 0.47%. Sequencing used naive CD4+ T cells sorted from blood. Regarding subset: CD45RA+ positively selected. The source of these receptors is a man aged 30-40 years in good health.

The genes are TRBV2 and TRBJ2-5; the match to TRBD2 covers 12 bases. J was trimmed by 2 bases and V by 6 bases; bases with no gene match: 4. This CDR3 has 15 residues. Germline V lookup: CDR1 SNHLY, CDR2 FYNNEI. The CDR3 DNA follows: TGTGCCAGCAGACCACTAGCGGGAGGTCAAGAGACCCAGTACTTC. This translates into CASRPLAGGQETQYF.

The chain employs TRBV6-5 and TRBJ2-7; a weak D match, TRBD1 (5 bases). Germline CDR1 is MNHEY and CDR2 is SVGAGI. CDR3 length: 15 amino acids. V gave up 6 bases and J gave up 1 base, with 16 bases separating them. The CDR3 DNA sequence: TGTGCCAGCAGACAAGGATACCCAGGGTCCTACGAGCAGTACTTC. Translating gives CASRQGYPGSYEQYF.

The genes are TRBV5-1 and TRBJ2-3; 15 bases line up with TRBD2. The germline CDR1 and CDR2 sequences are SGHRS and YFSETQ. The CDR3 spans 19 residues. V lost 1 base and J lost 2; bases outside the gene matches: 8. The DNA for the CDR3 is TGCGCCAGCAGCTTGAGGGCCGGGACTAGCGGGGGGATCACAGATACGCAGTATTTT. Its translation: CASSLRAGTSGGITDTQYF.

The chain employs TRBV7-2 and TRBJ2-5, with D possibly matching TRBD1 (6 bases). The CDR3 contains 14 residues. In germline, CDR1 is SGHTA, CDR2 FQGNSA. Between the trimmed V and J ends, which lost 4 bases and 2 bases, there was a span of 11 bases. The CDR3 nucleotides are TGTGCCAGCAGCTCATACAGGGTTCAAGAGACCCAGTACTTC. Protein: CASSSYRVQETQYF.

The chain joins TRBV2 to TRBJ2-3; D is ambiguous. Trimming left V 7 bases short and J 0 bases short, with 11 bases between. The CDR3 extends over 14 amino acids. Germline V CDR1 and CDR2: SNHLY, FYNNEI. The CDR3 spells CASTYTASTDTQYF. DNA of the CDR3: TGTGCCAGCACGTATACAGCCAGCACAGATACGCAGTATTTT. The complete variable domain, with remaining parts taken from reference TRBV2 and TRBJ2-3, reads EPEVTQTPSHQVTQMGQEVILRCVPISNHLYFYWYRQILGQKVEFLVSFYNNEISEKSEIFDDQFSVERPDGSNFTLKIRSTKLEDSAMYFCASTYTASTDTQYFGPGTRLTVL.

The V and J genes are TRBV19 and TRBJ1-5, with TRBD1 identical over 7 bases. V dropped 5 bases and J dropped 3; count of bases not matched to a gene: 7. Per germline, CDR1 LNHDA and CDR2 SQIVND (reference sequence). The CDR3 consists of 15 residues. This CDR3 reads CASSVTGLNNQPQHF. CDR3 nucleotides: TGTGCCAGTAGTGTGACAGGGCTGAACAATCAGCCCCAGCATTTT.

The V and J genes are TRBV5-1 and TRBJ1-1; D perhaps matches TRBD1 (5 bases). The CDR3 sequence is 14 residues long. The V end was cut by 4 bases, the J end by 1 base, with 11 bases between. Germline CDR1 and CDR2: SGHRS and YFSETQ. The CDR3 region has the DNA TGCGCCAGCAGCGCCGACAGCCAGAACACTGAAGCTTTCTTT. It codes for CASSADSQNTEAFF.

The chain joins TRBV7-3 to TRBJ2-1, with TRBD2 matching 10 bases. The CDR3 runs to 16 residues. Per germline, CDR1 SGHTA and CDR2 FQGTGA. Germline trimming cut 5 bases from V and 4 bases from J; bases unmatched to any gene: 8. This CDR3 reads CASSLAGTSEYNEQFF. The CDR3 coding sequence is TGTGCCAGCAGCCTGGCCGGGACTAGCGAATACAATGAGCAGTTCTTC.

CDR3 loop: CASSVIDEQFF. The CDR3 bases are TGTGCCAGCAGCGTAATAGATGAGCAGTTCTTC. The chain links TRBV9 to TRBJ2-1, with unresolved D. Germline values: CDR1 SGDLS, CDR2 YYNGEE. This CDR3 region has 11 residues. V was pared by 1 base and J by 8 bases, with 4 bases between.